The clone carrying this T cell receptor beta chain is a singleton in its sample. The assay was immunoSEQ multiplex PCR, and TCRdb's table has in-frame clones only and misses some. The sample has around 12,000 clones, roughly 85% seen once. This record comes from a study of immune evolution from preneoplasia to lung adenocarcinoma. The germline gives CDR1 SGHNT, CDR2 YYREEE (reference sequence). After removal of 4 bases from V and 6 bases from J, the junction contained 9 bases not matched to a gene. This CDR3 has 14 amino acids. The sequence came from a person between 65 and 80 years old with lung adenocarcinoma. The chain links TRBV5-4 to TRBJ2-7; 8 bases align to TRBD2. Sequencing was carried out using FFPE minimally invasive lung adenocarcinoma tissue. CDR3 region: CASSPGGIVIEQYF. CDR3 DNA sequence: TGTGCCAGCAGCCCGGGAGGGATTGTCATCGAGCAGTACTTC.